These 18 T cell receptor beta chains share one sample of origin, sequenced in a study of T-cell memory formation after mild COVID-19. TCRdb processed the 5' RACE reads anew with MiXCR; each CDR3 protein has one entry. This sample has approximately 190,000 distinct CDR3 sequences, with about 16% found just once. The specimen was PBMCs or a T cell subset sorted from them (not recorded which). Receptors were obtained from an adult woman who had mild COVID-19 (a few samples of this study predate the infection). Cell type and time point are not known.

This chain connects TRBV20-1 to TRBJ1-2; D remains unclear. Between the trimmed V and J ends, which lost 1 base and 4 bases, there was a span of 16 bases. From germline, CDR1 is DFQATT and CDR2 SNEGSKA (reference sequence). This CDR3 has 15 residues. The DNA for the CDR3 is TGCAGTGCTAGAGGCCAGTCCCGTACAGTCTATGGCTACACCTTC. It yields the protein CSARGQSRTVYGYTF.

This clonotype was counted only a few times. V and J are TRBV29-1 and TRBJ2-6; TRBD2 is a possible D gene (5 bases). Germline V CDR1 and CDR2: SQVTM, ANQGSEA. Trimming left V 6 bases short and J 0 bases short, with 15 bases between. This CDR3 is built from 16 residues. This chain's CDR3 is CSVRVGYDSGANVLTF. CDR3 nucleotides: TGCAGCGTGCGGGTTGGCTACGACTCTGGGGCCAACGTCCTGACTTTC.

This clonotype showed up just a few times. V usage is TRBV5-1 and J usage is TRBJ2-7; D call uncertain. V lost 1 base to trimming and J lost 6 bases, with 11 bases between them. The CDR3 runs 13 residues. Germline-derived CDR1 and CDR2 are SGHRS and YFSETQ. The CDR3 spells CASSLSENGEQYF. For the CDR3, the DNA is TGCGCCAGCAGCTTGTCGGAGAACGGCGAGCAGTACTTC.

The chain has TRBV7-2 and TRBJ2-7, with D uncertain. Germline V CDR1 and CDR2: SGHTA, FQGNSA. Trimming removed 3 bases from V and 3 bases from J, with 9 bases in between. This CDR3 is built from 13 residues. CDR3 in amino acids: CASSLNRDYEQYF. The CDR3 DNA reads as TGTGCCAGCAGCTTGAATAGGGACTACGAGCAGTACTTC.

The table lists this clonotype with a few counts. The chain employs TRBV5-1 and TRBJ1-2; the match to TRBD1 covers 8 bases. Germline V CDR1 and CDR2: SGHRS, YFSETQ. V dropped 9 bases and J dropped 4; count of bases not matched to a gene: 8. The CDR3 consists of 13 residues. The CDR3 DNA is TGCGCCACCTCGCCGGGACAGGCCTATGGCTACACCTTC. Residues: CATSPGQAYGYTF.

This clonotype has more than one count but fewer than ten. The chain carries TRBV18 and TRBJ2-3; no clear D. The V and J ends lost 2 bases and 0 bases respectively, with 12 bases between them. The CDR3 covers 16 residues. Looked up from germline, CDR1 is KGHSH and CDR2 is LQKENI. CDR3 sequence: CASSPGLASSTDTQYF. CDR3 sequence (DNA): TGTGCCAGCTCACCAGGGCTCGCCTCTAGCACAGATACGCAGTATTTT.

There are a few counts of this clonotype. The gene calls are TRBV7-8 and TRBJ2-7; 9 nucleotides align to TRBD1. V dropped 5 bases and J dropped 2; count of bases not matched to a gene: 7. The CDR3 sequence is 15 residues long. The germline V gene has CDR1 SGHVS and CDR2 FQNEAQ. The CDR3 region is CASSPRTGDPYEQYF. In DNA form, the CDR3 reads TGTGCCAGCAGCCCCAGGACAGGGGATCCCTACGAGCAGTACTTC.

V gene TRBV2 combines with J gene TRBJ1-4; D uncertain. The V end lost 6 bases, the J end lost 0 bases, and 11 bases lay between the germline ends. Per germline, CDR1 SNHLY and CDR2 FYNNEI. The CDR3 has 15 residues. In nucleotides, the CDR3 is TGTGCCAGCAGCAGCCCATGGGCAACTAATGAAAAACTGTTTTTT. Amino acids: CASSSPWATNEKLFF.

This clonotype was observed a handful of times. The V gene is TRBV4-2, the J gene TRBJ1-1; 7 positions agree with TRBD1. V lost 2 bases, J lost 1 base, and 13 bases stayed unmatched. CDR1 is LGHNA, CDR2 YNFKEQ, per germline. The CDR3 runs 18 residues. The CDR3 reads CASSQYFKRQGGNTEAFF. CDR3 DNA: TGTGCCAGCAGCCAATACTTCAAGAGACAGGGAGGGAACACTGAAGCTTTCTTT.

This clonotype was counted at least ten times. V and J are TRBV20-1 and TRBJ1-1; 7 bases agree with TRBD1. The CDR3 length is 18 residues. CDR1 is DFQATT, CDR2 SNEGSKA, per germline (reference sequence). Losses at the gene ends were 0 bases for V and 1 base for J; bases not matched to a gene: 14. DNA of the CDR3: TGCAGTGCTAGAGATCGTGCCCGCCGACAGGGCGCGAACACTGAAGCTTTCTTT. It translates to CSARDRARRQGANTEAFF.

This clonotype was recorded a few times. For the CDR3, the DNA is TGTGCCAGTAGTCAAGGTCAGCCCCAGCATTTT. Its translation is CASSQGQPQHF. This rearrangement joins TRBV19 to TRBJ1-5; the D is unclear. This CDR3 comprises 11 residues. Germline CDR1 is LNHDA and CDR2 is SQIVND (reference sequence). The germline V and J ends were trimmed by 5 bases and 6 bases, with 5 bases remaining between them.

This clonotype was seen a few times. V is TRBV5-4 and J is TRBJ2-7; TRBD1 matches at 7 bases. V lost 4 bases and J lost 3; bases outside the gene matches: 10. CDR1 is SGHNT and CDR2 is YYREEE in the germline V gene (reference sequence). This CDR3 spans 15 amino acids. The CDR3 coding sequence is TGTGCCAGCAGCCAGTACGGACAGGCAGTCTACGAGCAGTACTTC. Translation: CASSQYGQAVYEQYF.

V is TRBV5-5 and J is TRBJ2-5; TRBD1 is a possible D gene (6 bases). CDR1 and CDR2 (germline): SGHKS, YYEKEE (reference sequence). V gave up 4 bases and J gave up 0 bases, with 10 bases separating them. CDR3 length: 14 residues. This chain's CDR3 is CASSPGQNQETQYF. The CDR3 DNA sequence: TGTGCCAGCAGCCCTGGACAGAACCAAGAGACCCAGTACTTC.

This clonotype showed up just a few times. The gene calls are TRBV6-5 and TRBJ2-3; no reliable D call. Germline CDR1 and CDR2: MNHEY and SVGAGI. This CDR3 has 14 amino acids. Trimming removed 0 bases at V and 2 bases at J, with 6 bases between. The CDR3 loop reads CASSYSLPTDTQYF. The CDR3 DNA is TGTGCCAGCAGTTACTCGCTCCCCACAGATACGCAGTATTTT.

This clonotype has just a few counts. The V gene is TRBV20-1, the J gene TRBJ2-5, with 9 nucleotides matching TRBD1. Germline values: CDR1 DFQATT, CDR2 SNEGSKA (reference sequence). The length of the CDR3 is 13 residues. Trimming at V came to 6 bases and at J to 4 bases, leaving 6 bases not matched to a gene. This chain's CDR3 is CSAPTGGVETQYF. In nucleotides, the CDR3 is TGCAGTGCACCCACAGGGGGCGTAGAGACCCAGTACTTC.

V usage is TRBV7-9 and J usage is TRBJ1-4, with D possibly matching TRBD1 (6 bases). CDR3 size: 16 residues. V lost 6 bases and J 0 bases, leaving 14 bases between the germline ends. Germline CDR1 is SEHNR and CDR2 is FQNEAQ (reference sequence). CDR3 protein: CASSHWTAATNEKLFF. The CDR3 DNA is TGTGCCAGCAGTCACTGGACAGCCGCAACTAATGAAAAACTGTTTTTT. The complete variable domain, with remaining parts taken from reference TRBV7-9 and TRBJ1-4, reads DTGVSQNPRHKITKRGQNVTFRCDPISEHNRLYWYRQTLGQGPEFLTYFQNEAQLEKSRLLSDRFSAERPKGSFSTLEIQRTEQGDSAMYLCASSHWTAATNEKLFFGSGTQLSVL.

This chain links TRBV5-1 with TRBJ1-1, with D tentatively TRBD1 (6 bases). The V gene's germline CDR1 is SGHRS and CDR2 YFSETQ. The CDR3 runs to 14 residues. Trimming left V 3 bases short and J 5 bases short, with 14 bases between. The CDR3 sequence is CASSSRTAKTEAFF. DNA of the CDR3: TGCGCCAGCAGCTCTCGGACAGCGAAAACTGAAGCTTTCTTT.

This clonotype has just a few counts. This chain uses TRBV5-1 with TRBJ1-1, with TRBD1 as a possible D gene (5 bases). The germline V and J ends were trimmed by 4 bases and 6 bases, with 10 bases remaining between them. Germline CDR1 is SGHRS and CDR2 is YFSETQ. This CDR3 region has 12 residues. CDR3 in amino acids: CASSLDTAEAFF. The CDR3, as DNA: TGCGCCAGCAGCCTGGACACAGCTGAAGCTTTCTTT. The full variable domain, rest sourced from reference TRBV5-1 and TRBJ1-1, is KAGVTQTPRYLIKTRGQQVTLSCSPISGHRSVSWYQQTPGQGLQFLFEYFSETQRNKGNFPGRFSGRQFSNSRSEMNVSTLELGDSALYLCASSLDTAEAFFGQGTRLTVV.